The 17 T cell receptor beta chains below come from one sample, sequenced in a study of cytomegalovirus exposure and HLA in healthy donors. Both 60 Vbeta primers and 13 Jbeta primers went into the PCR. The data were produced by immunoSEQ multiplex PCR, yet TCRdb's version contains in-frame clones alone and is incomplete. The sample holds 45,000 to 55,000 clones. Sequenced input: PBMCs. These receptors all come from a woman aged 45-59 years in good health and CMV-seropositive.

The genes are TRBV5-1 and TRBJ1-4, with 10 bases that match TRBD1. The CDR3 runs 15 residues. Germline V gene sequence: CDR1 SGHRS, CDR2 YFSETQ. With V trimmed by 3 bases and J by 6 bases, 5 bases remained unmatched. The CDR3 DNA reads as TGCGCCAGCAGCTCTAGGGGGACAGGGGATGAAAAACTGTTTTTT. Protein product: CASSSRGTGDEKLFF.

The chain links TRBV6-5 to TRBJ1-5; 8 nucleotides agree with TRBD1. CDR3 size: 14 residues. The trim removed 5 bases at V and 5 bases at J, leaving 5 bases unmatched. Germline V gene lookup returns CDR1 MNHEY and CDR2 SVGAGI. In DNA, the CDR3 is TGTGCCAGCAGTAGGGAGACAGGGGATCAGCCCCAGCATTTT. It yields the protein CASSRETGDQPQHF.

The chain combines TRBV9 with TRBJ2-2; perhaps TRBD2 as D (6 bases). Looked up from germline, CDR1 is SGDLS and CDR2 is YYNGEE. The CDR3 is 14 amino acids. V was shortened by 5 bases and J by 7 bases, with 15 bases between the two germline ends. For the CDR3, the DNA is TGTGCCAGCAGGGGGGGTGCTGTCCTCGGGGAGCTGTTTTTT. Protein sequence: CASRGGAVLGELFF.

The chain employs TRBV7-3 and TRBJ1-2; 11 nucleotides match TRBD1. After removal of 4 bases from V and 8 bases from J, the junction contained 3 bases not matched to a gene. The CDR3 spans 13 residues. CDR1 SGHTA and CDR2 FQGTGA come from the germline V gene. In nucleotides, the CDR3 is TGTGCCAGCAGCTCCGGGACAGGGGGAGGCTACACCTTC. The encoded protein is CASSSGTGGGYTF.

CDR3: CASSFDRGYEQYF. As DNA, the CDR3 is TGTGCCAGCAGCTTTGACAGGGGCTACGAGCAGTACTTC. J is TRBJ2-7 and V is TRBV5-4; 8 bases agree with TRBD1. The CDR3 extends over 13 amino acids. Germline V CDR1 and CDR2: SGHNT, YYREEE (reference sequence). The ends lost 2 bases at V and 3 bases at J; junction bases unmatched: 1.

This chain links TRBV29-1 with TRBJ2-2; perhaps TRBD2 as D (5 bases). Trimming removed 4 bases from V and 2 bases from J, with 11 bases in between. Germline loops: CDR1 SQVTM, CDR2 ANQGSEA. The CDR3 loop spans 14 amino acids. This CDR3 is CSVGLALNTGELFF. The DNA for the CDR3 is TGCAGCGTTGGGCTAGCCCTAAACACCGGGGAGCTGTTTTTT.

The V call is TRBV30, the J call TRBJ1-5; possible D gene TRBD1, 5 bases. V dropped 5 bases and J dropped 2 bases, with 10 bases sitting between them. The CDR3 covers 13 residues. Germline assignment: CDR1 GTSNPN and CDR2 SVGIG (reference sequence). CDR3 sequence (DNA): TGTGCCTGGGGAATACAGGGCAATCAGCCCCAGCATTTT. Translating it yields CAWGIQGNQPQHF.

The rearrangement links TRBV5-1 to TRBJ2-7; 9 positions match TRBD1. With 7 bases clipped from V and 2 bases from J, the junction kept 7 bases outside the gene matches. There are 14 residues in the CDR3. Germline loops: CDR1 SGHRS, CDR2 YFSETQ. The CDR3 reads CASGLTGGPYEQYF. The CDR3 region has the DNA TGCGCCAGCGGTCTGACAGGGGGTCCCTACGAGCAGTACTTC.

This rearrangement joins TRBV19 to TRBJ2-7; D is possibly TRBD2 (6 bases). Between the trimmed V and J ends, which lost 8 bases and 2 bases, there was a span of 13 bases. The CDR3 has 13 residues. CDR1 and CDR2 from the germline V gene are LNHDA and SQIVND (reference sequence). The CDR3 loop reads CASSQTGAYEQYF. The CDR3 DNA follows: TGTGCCAGTTCACAGACGGGAGCCTACGAGCAGTACTTC.

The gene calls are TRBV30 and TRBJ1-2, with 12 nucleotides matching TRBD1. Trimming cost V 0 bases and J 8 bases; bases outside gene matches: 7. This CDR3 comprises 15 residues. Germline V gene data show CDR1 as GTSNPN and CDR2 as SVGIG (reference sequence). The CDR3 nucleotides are TGTGCCTGGAGTGTAAGGGGGACAGGGGGCTGGGGCTACACCTTC. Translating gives CAWSVRGTGGWGYTF. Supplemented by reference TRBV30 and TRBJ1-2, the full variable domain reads SQTIHQWPATLVQPVGSPLSLECTVEGTSNPNLYWYRQAAGRGLQLLFYSVGIGQISSEVPQNLSASRPQDRQFILSSKKLLLSDSGFYLCAWSVRGTGGWGYTFGSGTRLTVV.

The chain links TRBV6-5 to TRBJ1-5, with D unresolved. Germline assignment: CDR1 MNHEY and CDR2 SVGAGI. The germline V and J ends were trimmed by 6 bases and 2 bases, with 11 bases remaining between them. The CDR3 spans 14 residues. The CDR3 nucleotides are TGTGCCAGCAGCCTATCCGGGGGCAATCAGCCCCAGCATTTT. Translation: CASSLSGGNQPQHF.

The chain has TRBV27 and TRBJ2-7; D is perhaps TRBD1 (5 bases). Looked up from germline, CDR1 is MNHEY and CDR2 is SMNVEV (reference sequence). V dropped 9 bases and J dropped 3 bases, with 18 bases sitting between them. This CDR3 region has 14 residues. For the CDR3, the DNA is TGTGCCAGTAGGCCGGACAATATAATCTACGAGCAGTACTTC. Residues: CASRPDNIIYEQYF.

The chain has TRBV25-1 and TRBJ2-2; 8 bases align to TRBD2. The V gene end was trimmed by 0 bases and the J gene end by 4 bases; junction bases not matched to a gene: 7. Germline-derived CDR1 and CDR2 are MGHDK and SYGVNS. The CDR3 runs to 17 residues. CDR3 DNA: TGTGCCAGCAGTGAATATGGACCGGGACTAGTCACCGGGGAGCTGTTTTTT. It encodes CASSEYGPGLVTGELFF. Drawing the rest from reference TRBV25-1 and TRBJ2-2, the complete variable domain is EADIYQTPRYLVIGTGKKITLECSQTMGHDKMYWYQQDPGMELHLIHYSYGVNSTEKGDLSSESTVSRIRTEHFPLTLESARPSHTSQYLCASSEYGPGLVTGELFFGEGSRLTVL.

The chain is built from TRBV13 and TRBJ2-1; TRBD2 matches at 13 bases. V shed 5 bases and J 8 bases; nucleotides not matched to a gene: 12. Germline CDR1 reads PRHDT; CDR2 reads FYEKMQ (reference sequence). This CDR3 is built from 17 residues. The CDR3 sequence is CASSPGLAGVEEDEQFF. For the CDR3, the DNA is TGTGCCAGCAGCCCTGGACTAGCGGGAGTAGAGGAGGATGAGCAGTTCTTC.

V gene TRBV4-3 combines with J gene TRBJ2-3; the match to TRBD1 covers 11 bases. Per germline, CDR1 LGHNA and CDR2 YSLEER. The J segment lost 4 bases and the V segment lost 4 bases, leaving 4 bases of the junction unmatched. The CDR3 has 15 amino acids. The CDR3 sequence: CASSLSGQGADTQYF. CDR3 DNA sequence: TGCGCCAGCAGCCTTTCGGGACAGGGGGCAGATACGCAGTATTTT.

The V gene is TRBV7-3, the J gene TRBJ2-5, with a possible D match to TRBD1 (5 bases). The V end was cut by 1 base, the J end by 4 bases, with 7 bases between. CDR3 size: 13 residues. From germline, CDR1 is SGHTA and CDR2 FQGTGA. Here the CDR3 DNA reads TGTGCCAGCAGCTTAAATCAGGGAGAGACCCAGTACTTC. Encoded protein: CASSLNQGETQYF.

The CDR3 coding sequence is TGTGCCAGCAGACCCGGACAGGGAGCCTACAATGAGCAGTTCTTC. It encodes CASRPGQGAYNEQFF. The V call is TRBV28, the J call TRBJ2-1, with TRBD1 matching 8 bases. The CDR3 is made up of 15 amino acids. V was pared by 6 bases and J by 2 bases, with 6 bases of the junction left unmatched. The germline CDR1 and CDR2 sequences are MDHEN and SYDVKM.